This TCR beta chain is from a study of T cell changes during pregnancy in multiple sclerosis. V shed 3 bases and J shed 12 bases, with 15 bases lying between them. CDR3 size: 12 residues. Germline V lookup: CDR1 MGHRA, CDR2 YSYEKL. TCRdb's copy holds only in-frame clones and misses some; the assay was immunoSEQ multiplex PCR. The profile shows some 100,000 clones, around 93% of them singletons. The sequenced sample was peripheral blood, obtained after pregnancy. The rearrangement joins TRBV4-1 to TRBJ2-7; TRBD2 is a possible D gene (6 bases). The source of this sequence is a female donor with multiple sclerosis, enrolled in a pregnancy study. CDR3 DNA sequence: TGCGCCAGCAGCCAGATCGCGGGACTGCCGTACTTC. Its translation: CASSQIAGLPYF.